The 7 T cell receptor beta chains below come from one sample, sequenced in a study of T cell repertoires in cytomegalovirus infection. TCRdb reanalysed the reads using MiXCR and keeps one entry per CDR3 protein. The table has about 920,000 distinct CDR3 sequences, about a third seen once. Which antigens these TCRs recognize remains unknown. Source: cultured CD8+ T cells from PBMCs, taken from culture after CMV antigen stimulation. The origin of the receptors is a human donor in good health (CMV status not recorded). Some clones in this sample may be carry-over from other donors' samples.

V usage is TRBV7-9 and J usage is TRBJ2-2; 12 nucleotides agree with TRBD1. V gave up 4 bases and J gave up 4 bases; unmatched junction bases: 10. In germline, CDR1 is SEHNR, CDR2 FQNEAQ (reference sequence). The CDR3 extends over 18 amino acids. In DNA, the CDR3 is TGTGCCAGCAGCTCTCGGGACAGGGGGCGAACTGGCACCGGGGAGCTGTTTTTT. This codes for CASSSRDRGRTGTGELFF.

The chain recombines TRBV2 with TRBJ2-1, with D perhaps assigned TRBD1 or TRBD2 (5 bases each). The CDR3 has 16 amino acids. Per germline, CDR1 SNHLY and CDR2 FYNNEI. Trimming took off 4 bases at V and 4 bases at J, with 17 bases between the two ends. DNA for the CDR3: TGTGCCAGCAGTGTGGGGACGGGTTCCTCTTACAATGAGCAGTTCTTC. The encoded protein is CASSVGTGSSYNEQFF.

To note about this clonotype: A read error may be the cause here, since a much bigger clone is one base away. The chain combines TRBV7-2 with TRBJ1-2; no clear D. CDR3 length equals 10 residues. Germline loops: CDR1 SGHTA, CDR2 FQGNSA. CDR3 sequence reads: CVSSPPGYTF. CDR3 sequence (DNA): TGTGTCAGCAGCCCACCGGGCTACACCTTC.

The genes are TRBV12-3 or TRBV12-4 and TRBJ2-1; 8 bases fit TRBD2. The CDR3 spans 15 residues. Unmatched junction bases numbered 10, after V lost 3 bases and J lost 9 bases. Here the CDR3 DNA reads TGTGCCAGCAGTTTCACGGGGGGGATTCCCTTTGAGCAGTTCTTC. Its translation: CASSFTGGIPFEQFF.

A few counts support this clonotype. This rearrangement joins TRBV7-6 to TRBJ2-5; D is perhaps TRBD1 or TRBD2 (6 bases each). Looked up from germline, CDR1 is SGHVS and CDR2 is FNYEAQ. CDR3 length: 15 residues. Trimming removed 5 bases from V and 0 bases from J, with 13 bases in between. The CDR3 bases are TGTGCCAGCAGCAACCTAGGGGGGAACCAAGAGACCCAGTACTTC. It specifies CASSNLGGNQETQYF. The variable domain in full, completed from reference TRBV7-6 and TRBJ2-5, reads GAGVSQSPRYKVTKRGQDVALRCDPISGHVSLYWYRQALGQGPEFLTYFNYEAQQDKSGLPNDRFSAERPEGSISTLTIQRTEQRDSAMYRCASSNLGGNQETQYFGPGTRLLVL.

The rearrangement uses TRBV12-3 or TRBV12-4 and TRBJ1-5; D gene ambiguous. V lost 6 bases, J lost 5 bases, and 14 bases lay in between. This CDR3 region has 14 residues. DNA of the CDR3: TGTGCCAGCAGAGAGGACGGCGCATATCAGCCCCAGCATTTT. Encoded protein: CASREDGAYQPQHF.

This clonotype has only a few counts. V and J are TRBV6-5 and TRBJ1-1; weak D call: TRBD1 (5 bases). Trimming shortened V by 2 bases and J by 5 bases, and 15 bases separated the two germline ends. In germline, CDR1 is MNHEY, CDR2 SVGAGI. CDR3 length: 15 amino acids. For the CDR3, the DNA is TGTGCCAGCAGTTACCTCGATTATGGGGGGACTGAAGCTTTCTTT. This codes for CASSYLDYGGTEAFF.